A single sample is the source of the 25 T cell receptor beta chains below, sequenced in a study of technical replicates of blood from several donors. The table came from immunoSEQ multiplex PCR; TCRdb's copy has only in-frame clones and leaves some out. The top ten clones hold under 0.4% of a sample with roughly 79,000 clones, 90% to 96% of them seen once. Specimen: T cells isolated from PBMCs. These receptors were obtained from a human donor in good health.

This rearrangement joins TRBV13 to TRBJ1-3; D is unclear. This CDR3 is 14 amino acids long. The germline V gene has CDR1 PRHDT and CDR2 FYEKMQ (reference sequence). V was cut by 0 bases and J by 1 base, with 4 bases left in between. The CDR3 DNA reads TGTGCCAGCAGCTTAGGTCAGTCTGGAAACACCATATATTTT. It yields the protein CASSLGQSGNTIYF.

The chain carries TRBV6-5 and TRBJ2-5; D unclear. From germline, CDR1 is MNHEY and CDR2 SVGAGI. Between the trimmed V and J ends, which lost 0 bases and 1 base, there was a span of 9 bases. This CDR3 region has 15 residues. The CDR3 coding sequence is TGTGCCAGCAGTTACTCACCGGCGGTCCAAGAGACCCAGTACTTC. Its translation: CASSYSPAVQETQYF.

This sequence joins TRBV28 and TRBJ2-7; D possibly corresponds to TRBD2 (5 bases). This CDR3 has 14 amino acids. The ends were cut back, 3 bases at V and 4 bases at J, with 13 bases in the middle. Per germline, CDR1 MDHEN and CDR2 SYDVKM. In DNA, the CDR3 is TGTGCCAGCAGTTTCCTCGGGGAAGTATACGAGCAGTACTTC. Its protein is CASSFLGEVYEQYF.

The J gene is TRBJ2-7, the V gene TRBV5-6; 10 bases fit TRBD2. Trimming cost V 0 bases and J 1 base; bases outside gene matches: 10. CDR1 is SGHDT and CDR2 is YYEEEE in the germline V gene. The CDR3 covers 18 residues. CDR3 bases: TGTGCCAGCAGCTTGGATCTAGCGGGAGATGCGTGGTCCTACGAGCAGTACTTC. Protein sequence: CASSLDLAGDAWSYEQYF.

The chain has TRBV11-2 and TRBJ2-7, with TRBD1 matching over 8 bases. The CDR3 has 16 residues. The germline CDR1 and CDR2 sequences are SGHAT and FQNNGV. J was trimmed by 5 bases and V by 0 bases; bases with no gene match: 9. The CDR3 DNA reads TGTGCCAGCAGCTTAGAGGGCAGGGGGCTTTTCGACGAGCAGTACTTC. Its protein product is CASSLEGRGLFDEQYF.

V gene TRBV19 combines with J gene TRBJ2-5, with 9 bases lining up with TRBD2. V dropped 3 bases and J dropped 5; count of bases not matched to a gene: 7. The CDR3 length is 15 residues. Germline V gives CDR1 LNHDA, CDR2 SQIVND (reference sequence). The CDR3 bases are TGTGCCAGTAGTATCTTAGCGGGGGAGGAGGAGACCCAGTACTTC. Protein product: CASSILAGEEETQYF.

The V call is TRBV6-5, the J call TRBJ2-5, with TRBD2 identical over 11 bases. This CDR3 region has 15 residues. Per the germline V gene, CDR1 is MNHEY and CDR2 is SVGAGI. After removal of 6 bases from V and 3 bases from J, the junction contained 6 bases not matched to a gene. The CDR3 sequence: CASRISGRGKETQYF. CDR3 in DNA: TGTGCCAGCAGGATTAGCGGGAGGGGCAAAGAGACCCAGTACTTC.

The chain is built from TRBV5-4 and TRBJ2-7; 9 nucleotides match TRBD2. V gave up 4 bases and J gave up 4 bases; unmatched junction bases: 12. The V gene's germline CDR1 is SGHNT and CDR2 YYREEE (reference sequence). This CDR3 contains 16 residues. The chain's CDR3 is CASSRKSGRTLYEQYF. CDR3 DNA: TGTGCCAGCAGCAGGAAAAGCGGGAGGACACTTTACGAGCAGTACTTC.

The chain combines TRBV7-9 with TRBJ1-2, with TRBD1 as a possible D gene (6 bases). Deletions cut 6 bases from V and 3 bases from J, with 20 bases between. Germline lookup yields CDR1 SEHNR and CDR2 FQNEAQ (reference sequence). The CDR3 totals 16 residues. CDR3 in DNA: TGTGCCAGCAGTCGCCTGTCTGGACAGTCTTACTATGGCTACACCTTC. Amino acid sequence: CASSRLSGQSYYGYTF.

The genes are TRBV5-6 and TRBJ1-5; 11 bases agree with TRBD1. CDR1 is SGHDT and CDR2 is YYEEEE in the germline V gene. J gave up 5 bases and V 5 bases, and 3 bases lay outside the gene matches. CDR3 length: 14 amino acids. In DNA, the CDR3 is TGTGCCAGCAGTTCGGGACAGGGGGATCAGCCCCAGCATTTT. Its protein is CASSSGQGDQPQHF.

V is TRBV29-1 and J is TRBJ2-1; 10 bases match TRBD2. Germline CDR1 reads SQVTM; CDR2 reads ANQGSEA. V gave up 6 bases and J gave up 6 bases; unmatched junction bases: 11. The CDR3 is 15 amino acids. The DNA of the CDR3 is TGCAGCGTCGCTTTCACTAGCGGGGTCCTCAATGAGCAGTTCTTC. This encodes CSVAFTSGVLNEQFF.

This CDR3 reads CASSSTIGTSGIYEQYF. CDR3 in DNA: TGTGCCAGCAGCTCGACCATAGGGACTAGCGGGATATACGAGCAGTACTTC. The chain recombines TRBV7-6 with TRBJ2-7, with 13 bases aligning to TRBD2. CDR1 and CDR2 (germline): SGHVS, FNYEAQ. The length of the CDR3 is 17 residues. Trimming cost V 4 bases and J 4 bases; bases outside gene matches: 10.

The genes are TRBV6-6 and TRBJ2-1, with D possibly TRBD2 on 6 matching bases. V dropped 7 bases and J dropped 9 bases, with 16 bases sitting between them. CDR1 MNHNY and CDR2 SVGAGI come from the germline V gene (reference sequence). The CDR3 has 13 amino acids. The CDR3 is CASNRGSKGEQFF. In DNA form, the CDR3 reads TGTGCCAGCAATCGGGGGAGCAAGGGTGAGCAGTTCTTC.

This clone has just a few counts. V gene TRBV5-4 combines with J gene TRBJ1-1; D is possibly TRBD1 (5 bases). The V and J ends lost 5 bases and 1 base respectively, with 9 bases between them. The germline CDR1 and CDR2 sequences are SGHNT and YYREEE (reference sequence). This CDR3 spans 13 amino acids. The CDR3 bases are TGTGCCAGCAGTTACGACAGGAACACTGAAGCTTTCTTT. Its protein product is CASSYDRNTEAFF.

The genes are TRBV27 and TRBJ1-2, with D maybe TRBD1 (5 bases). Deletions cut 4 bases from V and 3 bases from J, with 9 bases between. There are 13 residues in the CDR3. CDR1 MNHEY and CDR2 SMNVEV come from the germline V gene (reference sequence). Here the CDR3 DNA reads TGTGCCAGCAGTTATGGGGCCCACTATGGCTACACCTTC. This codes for CASSYGAHYGYTF.

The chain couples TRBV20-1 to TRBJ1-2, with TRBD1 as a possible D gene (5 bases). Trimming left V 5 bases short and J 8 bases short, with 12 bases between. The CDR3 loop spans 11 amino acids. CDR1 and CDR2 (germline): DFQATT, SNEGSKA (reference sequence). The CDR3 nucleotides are TGCAGTGCTCATGGGGGGAACGGCTACACCTTC. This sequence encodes CSAHGGNGYTF.

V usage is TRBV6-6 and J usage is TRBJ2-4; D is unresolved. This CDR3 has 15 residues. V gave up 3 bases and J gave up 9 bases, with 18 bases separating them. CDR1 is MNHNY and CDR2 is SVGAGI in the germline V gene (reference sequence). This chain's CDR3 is CASSYLQTREGIQYF. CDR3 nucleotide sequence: TGTGCCAGCAGTTATTTGCAGACACGAGAAGGCATTCAGTACTTC.

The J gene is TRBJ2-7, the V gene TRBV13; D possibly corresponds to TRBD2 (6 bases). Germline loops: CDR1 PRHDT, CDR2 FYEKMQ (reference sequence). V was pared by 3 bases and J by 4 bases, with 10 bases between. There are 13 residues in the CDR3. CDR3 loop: CASSLKGRYEQYF. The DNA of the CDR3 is TGTGCCAGCAGCTTGAAAGGGAGGTACGAGCAGTACTTC.

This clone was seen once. For the CDR3, the DNA is TGTGCCAGCAGCTCGGGACTAGTGAATGAGCAGTTCTTC. Its translation is CASSSGLVNEQFF. V is TRBV13 and J is TRBJ2-1; 8 bases fit TRBD2. The CDR3 has 13 residues. The germline V gene has CDR1 PRHDT and CDR2 FYEKMQ (reference sequence). V lost 4 bases and J lost 7; bases outside the gene matches: 3.

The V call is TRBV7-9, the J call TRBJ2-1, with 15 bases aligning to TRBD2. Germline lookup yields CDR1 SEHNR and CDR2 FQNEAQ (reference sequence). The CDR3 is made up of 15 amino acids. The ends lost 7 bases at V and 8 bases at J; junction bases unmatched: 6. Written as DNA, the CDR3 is TGTGCCAGCACCAGGACTAGCGGGAGGGTGGATGAGCAGTTCTTC. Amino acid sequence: CASTRTSGRVDEQFF.

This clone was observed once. The CDR3 sequence is CASSTGSTDTQYF. Written as DNA, the CDR3 is TGCGCCAGCAGCACAGGAAGCACAGATACGCAGTATTTT. This chain links TRBV5-1 with TRBJ2-3, with D possibly matching TRBD1 (5 bases). Germline V gene data show CDR1 as SGHRS and CDR2 as YFSETQ. The CDR3 contains 13 residues. V shed 4 bases and J shed 0 bases, with 6 bases lying between them.

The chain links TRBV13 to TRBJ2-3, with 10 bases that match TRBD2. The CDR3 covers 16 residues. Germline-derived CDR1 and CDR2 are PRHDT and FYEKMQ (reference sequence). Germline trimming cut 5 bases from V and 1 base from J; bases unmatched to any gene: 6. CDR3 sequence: CASSPSGSPGTDTQYF. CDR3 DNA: TGTGCCAGCAGCCCTAGCGGGAGTCCTGGCACAGATACGCAGTATTTT.

The CDR3 region is CASTTGTVGANVLTF. CDR3 nucleotides: TGTGCCAGCACGACAGGGACTGTTGGGGCCAACGTCCTGACTTTC. The rearrangement joins TRBV27 to TRBJ2-6; D may be TRBD1 (7 bases). This CDR3 contains 15 residues. CDR1 and CDR2 from the germline V gene are MNHEY and SMNVEV (reference sequence). Trimming cost V 7 bases and J 3 bases, with 13 bases left between them.

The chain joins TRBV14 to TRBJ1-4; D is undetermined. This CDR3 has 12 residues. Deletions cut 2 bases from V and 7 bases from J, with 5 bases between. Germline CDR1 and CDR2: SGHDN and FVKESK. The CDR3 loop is CASSQSLEKLFF. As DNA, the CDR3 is TGTGCCAGCAGCCAAAGCCTTGAAAAACTGTTTTTT.

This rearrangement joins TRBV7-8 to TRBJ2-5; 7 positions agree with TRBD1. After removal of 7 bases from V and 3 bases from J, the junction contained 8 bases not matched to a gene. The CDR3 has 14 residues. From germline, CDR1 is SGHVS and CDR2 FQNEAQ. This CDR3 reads CASTSGGNEETQYF. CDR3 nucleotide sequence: TGTGCCAGCACCTCAGGGGGTAACGAAGAGACCCAGTACTTC.